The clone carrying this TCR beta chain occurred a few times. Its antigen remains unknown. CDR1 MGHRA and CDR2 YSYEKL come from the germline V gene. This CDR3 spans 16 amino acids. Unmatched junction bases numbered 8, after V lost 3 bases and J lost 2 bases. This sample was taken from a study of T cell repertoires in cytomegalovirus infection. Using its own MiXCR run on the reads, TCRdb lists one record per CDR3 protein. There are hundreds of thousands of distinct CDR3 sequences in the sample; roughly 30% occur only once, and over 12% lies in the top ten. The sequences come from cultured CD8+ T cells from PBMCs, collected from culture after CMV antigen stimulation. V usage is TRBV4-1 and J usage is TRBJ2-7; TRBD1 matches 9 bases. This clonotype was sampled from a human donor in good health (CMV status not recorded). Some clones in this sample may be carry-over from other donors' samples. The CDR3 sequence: CASSHGPGQGAYEQYF. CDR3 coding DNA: TGCGCCAGCAGCCACGGACCGGGACAGGGTGCCTACGAGCAGTACTTC.